Listed below are T cell receptor beta chains from one sample, sequenced in a study of cytomegalovirus exposure and HLA in healthy donors. This table comes from immunoSEQ multiplex PCR, and its TCRdb copy is limited to in-frame clones, with some not included. The sample has around 140,000 clones, about 66% seen once; the top ten hold approximately 1.8%. Sample: PBMCs. All receptors derive from a male donor in good health and CMV-seronegative. Both conserved end residues are part of each CDR3. The D gene is left open where the match is weak. Clone size, where shown, is once, few, many, or a class for clones that have expanded.

TRBD2 | TRBJ2-1 | TRBV2 | - | TGTGCCAGCAGTGAGCGGCGGGGGGACACCGCAGGTGAGCAGTTCTTC | CASSERRGDTAGEQFF
TRBD1 | TRBJ2-2 | TRBV19 | - | TGTGCCAGTAGTGCCAGACAGGGTAACACCGGGGAGCTGTTTTTT | CASSARQGNTGELFF
TRBD1 | TRBJ1-6 | TRBV5-8 | few | TGTGCCAGCAGCCCCACAGGGGATTCACCCCTCCACTTT | CASSPTGDSPLHF
- | TRBJ1-5 | TRBV21-1 | - | TGTGCCAGCAGCAACCTCTGGGGGGACAATCAGCCCCAGCATTTT | CASSNLWGDNQPQHF
- | TRBJ1-1 | TRBV7-8 | - | TGTGCCAGCAGCTTATTCCAGGGGTTGAACACTGAAGCTTTCTTT | CASSLFQGLNTEAFF
TRBD1 | TRBJ2-3 | TRBV6-4 | - | TGTGCCAGCAGTGGTAGGGGGCGCTTGTCGAGCACAGATACGCAGTATTTT | CASSGRGRLSSTDTQYF
- | TRBJ1-2 | TRBV30 | - | TGTGCCTGGAGGTCCGGGGGGCGGGGTGGCTACACCTTC | CAWRSGGRGGYTF
TRBD1 | TRBJ2-1 | TRBV5-1 | - | TGCGCCAGCAGCCTGGGACAGGGGAGGAATGAGCAGTTCTTC | CASSLGQGRNEQFF
- | TRBJ2-2 | TRBV7-7 | - | TGTGCTAGCAGCTTGGAGCCAGGGGGGACCGGGGAGCTGTTTTTT | CASSLEPGGTGELFF
- | TRBJ1-6 | TRBV5-4 | - | TGTGCCAGCAGCCCAGGACAGCCTGGGGCCCTCCACTTT | CASSPGQPGALHF
TRBD2 | TRBJ2-3 | TRBV9 | once | TGTGCCAGCAGCGTAGGACTAGCGGGGGACGGAACGCAGTATTTT | CASSVGLAGDGTQYF
- | TRBJ1-1 | TRBV6-7 | - | TGTGCCAGCAGTTACTCGGTATTGCAGTGGGGCGCTGAAGCTTTCTTT | CASSYSVLQWGAEAFF
- | TRBJ1-2 | TRBV6-6 | - | TGTGCCAGCAGTCAACCACCAGGACTGCTACACTATGGCTACACCTTC | CASSQPPGLLHYGYTF
TRBD2 | TRBJ2-6 | TRBV9 | few | TGTGCCAGCAGCCCTACCGGGGGGACCAACGTCCTGACTTTC | CASSPTGGTNVLTF
- | TRBJ1-5 | TRBV5-8 | few | TGTGCCAGCACGACCACAGGGTTTCAGCCCCAGCATTTT | CASTTTGFQPQHF
- | TRBJ1-1 | TRBV9 | - | TGTGCCAGCAGCCCTTACCGGTCCTCTGAAGCTTTCTTT | CASSPYRSSEAFF
- | TRBJ2-1 | TRBV10-3 | - | TGTGCCATCAGTGAGACCGGCAGGGGTGGCGAGCAGTTCTTC | CAISETGRGGEQFF
TRBD1 | TRBJ1-2 | TRBV23-1 | few | TGCGCCAGCAATAACAGGGGACCAAACTATGGCTACACCTTC | CASNNRGPNYGYTF
- | TRBJ2-7 | TRBV4-2 | few | TGTGCCAGCAGCCCCTCCAGGTCCTACGAGCAGTACTTC | CASSPSRSYEQYF
TRBD2 | TRBJ2-3 | TRBV4-2 | few | TGTGCCAGCAGCCAAGATCGAGCGGGGGGGACAGATACGCAGTATTTT | CASSQDRAGGTDTQYF
- | TRBJ1-1 | TRBV4-1 | few | TGCGCCAGCAGCCAAACCATGGGTTCAAACTCGGGACTTCTCTTGGAAGCTTTCTTT | CASSQTMGSNSGLLLEAFF
- | TRBJ1-6 | TRBV11-2 | few | TGTGCCAGCAGCCCCGGACCCAGGGATTCACCCCTCCACTTT | CASSPGPRDSPLHF
TRBD1 | TRBJ2-7 | TRBV5-6 | - | TGTGCCAGCAGCTTGTACACCCGGGACAGAGAATACGAGCAGTACTTC | CASSLYTRDREYEQYF